Included here is one TCR beta chain sequence, with context. Its antigen is still unknown. No base quality information exists; no much larger clone differs at one position. Library construction relied on the immunoSEQ multiplex PCR assay. Here the immuneACCESS table is served through TCRdb, limited to in-frame sequences with V and J called. Missing clones are a known gap in these copies; in checked studies unresolved V genes cover under half, and the rest lacks a known reason. This sample lists approximately 60,000 clones; roughly 94% were detected once. The leading ten clones occupy approximately 3.7% of the sample. The data were taken from a study of T cell changes during pregnancy in multiple sclerosis (dated by TCRdb to the late 2010s). Turning to the overall study: Changes in the T cell repertoire over the course of pregnancy were examined in this study in women with multiple sclerosis.

CDR1 and CDR2 were assigned from the germline V gene as SGHRS and YFSETQ. The cysteine opens and the phenylalanine closes a CDR3 of 15 amino acids. Only the CDR3 part of the read is kept: 45 bases, read in frame from the first base. V is shortened by 4 bases, J by 0 bases, and the region joining them spans 11 bases. This TCR was sampled from a female donor with multiple sclerosis, enrolled in a pregnancy study. Rearrangement joined TRBV5-1 to TRBJ2-1; the D gene remains uncertain. Here the sequenced sample was CD8+ T cells from peripheral blood mononuclear cells, taken in the third trimester of pregnancy. The DNA sequence is as follows: TGCGCCAGCAGCCCCGATGTACTCTCCTACAATGAGCAGTTCTTC. Its protein is CASSPDVLSYNEQFF.